This TCR beta chain was identified during a study of shared clonotypes between healthy human individuals. Findings and caveats of the study: The authors expected sequencing depth to affect clonotype sharing among donors. Since donors were few, the genetic and exposure-history diversity represented was limited. Only blood underwent sampling, and tissue repertoires likely differ.

There are 14 residues in the CDR3. Trimming removed 7 bases from V and 6 bases from J, with 15 bases in between. Germline-derived CDR1 and CDR2 are MDHEN and SYDVKM. In regard to this clone: Its antigen is not known.

Source study methods: Filtering differed because ImmunoSEQ produced junction-only sequences that carried no quality scores. Produced via immunoSEQ multiplex PCR; TCRdb's table is partial and in-frame only. That table is the source of V, J and clone size, and D and trimming were worked out from the DNA. The table lists about 490,000 clones, around 80% of them singletons. The specimen sequenced was PBMCs. The clonotype originates from a woman aged 40 to 55 in good health. Some clones in this sample may be carry-over from other donors' samples. V gene TRBV28 combines with J gene TRBJ2-2; no reliable D call. CDR3 region: CASKSSSESGELFF. CDR3 in DNA: TGTGCCAGCAAAAGCTCCTCCGAGTCCGGGGAGCTGTTTTTT.